This TCR beta chain was sequenced in a study of shared clonotypes between healthy human individuals. The wider study: Participating donors consisted of a couple of women and a few men aged 18 to 49.

CD45RO-negative, CCR7-selected cells formed the naive CD8 fraction, which excluded terminally differentiated effector memory CD45RA+ cells. Trimming at V came to 4 bases and at J to 7 bases, leaving 6 bases not matched to a gene. The germline CDR1 and CDR2 sequences are LNHDA and SQIVND (reference sequence). The CDR3 sequence is 15 residues long. Of note for this clone: Its antigen is not identified.

Broader study findings: For naive CD4 cells, roughly 5% of clonotypes were shared across a few donors.

In the original workflow: Sequence data from immunoSEQ were junction-only and lacked quality scores; consequently, filtering differed. Assay used: immunoSEQ multiplex PCR; TCRdb lists only in-frame clones, some missing. Clonal size and the V and J genes are those of that table, whereas D and trimming came from the DNA. The table lists about 2,200,000 clones, about 92% of them singletons. Sequenced material: naive CD8+ T cells from PBMCs. The receptor comes from a man younger than 35 in good health. Some clones in this sample may be carry-over from other donors' samples. The chain joins TRBV19 to TRBJ2-2, with 10 positions matching TRBD1. CDR3 coding DNA: TGTGCCAGTAGTACCCGACAGGGGGCTTACGGGGAGCTGTTTTTT. This sequence encodes CASSTRQGAYGELFF.